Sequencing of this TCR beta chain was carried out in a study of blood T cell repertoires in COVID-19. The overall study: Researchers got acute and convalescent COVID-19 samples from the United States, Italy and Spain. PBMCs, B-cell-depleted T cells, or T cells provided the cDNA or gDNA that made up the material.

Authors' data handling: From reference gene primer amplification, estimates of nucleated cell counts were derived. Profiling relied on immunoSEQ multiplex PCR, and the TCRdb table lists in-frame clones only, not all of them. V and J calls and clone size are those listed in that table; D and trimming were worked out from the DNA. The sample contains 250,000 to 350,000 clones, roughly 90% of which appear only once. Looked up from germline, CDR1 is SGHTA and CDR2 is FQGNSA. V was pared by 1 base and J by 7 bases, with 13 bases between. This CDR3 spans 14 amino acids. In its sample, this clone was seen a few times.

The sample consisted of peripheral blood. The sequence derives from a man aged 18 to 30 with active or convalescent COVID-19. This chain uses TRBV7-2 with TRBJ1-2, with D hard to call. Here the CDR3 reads CASSLGQALGGYTF. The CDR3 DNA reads TGTGCCAGCAGCTTAGGGCAGGCCTTGGGTGGCTACACCTTC.